The 20 T cell receptor beta chains reported below all come from one sample, sequenced in a study of blood T cell repertoires in COVID-19. Libraries were prepared by immunoSEQ multiplex PCR; TCRdb keeps only in-frame clonotypes and omits some of them. The sample holds about 89,000 clones, 88% seen once. Sequencing input: peripheral blood. These receptors all stem from a man aged 60-69 years with acute or convalescent COVID-19.

The chain is built from TRBV29-1 and TRBJ2-7; 9 positions match TRBD1. The CDR3 is made up of 13 amino acids. V shed 6 bases, J shed 7 bases, and the junction held 10 bases outside the gene matches. Germline CDR1 reads SQVTM; CDR2 reads ANQGSEA. The CDR3 reads CSVVPGQGGEQYF. CDR3 DNA: TGCAGCGTCGTACCGGGACAGGGAGGTGAGCAGTACTTC.

The table lists this clone with a count of one. The J gene is TRBJ2-1, the V gene TRBV4-1; 10 bases are shared with TRBD2. With 4 bases clipped from V and 10 bases from J, the junction kept 4 bases outside the gene matches. Per the germline V gene, CDR1 is MGHRA and CDR2 is YSYEKL. The CDR3 spans 13 residues. The CDR3 is CASSRGLAEEQFF. As DNA, the CDR3 is TGCGCCAGCAGCCGCGGACTAGCGGAGGAGCAGTTCTTC.

The gene calls are TRBV12-3 or TRBV12-4 and TRBJ1-4, with D uncertain. The ends were cut back, 5 bases at V and 13 bases at J, with 14 bases in the middle. The CDR3 length is 12 residues. The CDR3 reads CASSAPLGGLFF. The CDR3 nucleotides read TGTGCCAGCAGTGCCCCGCTCGGAGGACTGTTTTTT.

The genes are TRBV6-1 and TRBJ1-3; D is undetermined. V was shortened by 1 base and J by 0 bases, with 10 bases between the two germline ends. The CDR3 contains 16 residues. The germline V gene encodes CDR1 MNHNS and CDR2 SASEGT. The CDR3 is CASSEGGNLSGNTIYF. The CDR3 coding sequence is TGTGCCAGCAGTGAAGGCGGAAATCTCTCTGGAAACACCATATATTTT.

This clone appeared a few times. The chain carries TRBV29-1 and TRBJ1-4; 9 bases line up with TRBD1. The germline CDR1 and CDR2 sequences are SQVTM and ANQGSEA. The trim removed 4 bases at V and 5 bases at J, leaving 5 bases unmatched. CDR3 size: 14 residues. CDR3 amino acids: CSVGPGTGNEKLFF. CDR3 in DNA: TGCAGCGTTGGCCCCGGGACAGGGAATGAAAAACTGTTTTTT.

The chain links TRBV5-1 to TRBJ2-7; 9 bases align to TRBD2. Germline values: CDR1 SGHRS, CDR2 YFSETQ. The CDR3 is 15 residues long. The J segment lost 0 bases and the V segment lost 0 bases, leaving 1 base of the junction unmatched. The CDR3 reads CASSLGTSDSYEQYF. CDR3 coding DNA: TGCGCCAGCAGCTTGGGGACTAGCGACTCCTACGAGCAGTACTTC.

This chain joins TRBV19 and TRBJ1-2; TRBD1 is a possible D gene (5 bases). This CDR3 is 17 amino acids long. CDR1 is LNHDA and CDR2 is SQIVND in the germline V gene (reference sequence). V was clipped by 0 bases and J by 0 bases, with 14 bases between them. CDR3 sequence: CASSIDWGSTTNYGYTF. The CDR3 DNA follows: TGTGCCAGTAGTATAGATTGGGGCAGCACAACTAACTATGGCTACACCTTC.

The chain joins TRBV20-1 to TRBJ1-1, with D possibly TRBD1 on 5 matching bases. The CDR3 extends over 13 amino acids. V was cut by 3 bases and J by 4 bases, with 12 bases left in between. Germline CDR1 DFQATT, CDR2 SNEGSKA (reference sequence). The CDR3 region has the DNA TGCAGTGCTAGTTACCAGGGAGGCACTGAAGCTTTCTTT. Amino acids: CSASYQGGTEAFF.

The V gene is TRBV10-3, the J gene TRBJ2-1; TRBD1 matches at 8 bases. Germline assignment: CDR1 ENHRY and CDR2 SYGVKD. J was trimmed by 2 bases and V by 2 bases; bases with no gene match: 8. The CDR3 runs to 17 residues. CDR3 nucleotide sequence: TGTGCCATCAGTGAGCCTAGGACAGGGAGAACCTACAATGAGCAGTTCTTC. This encodes CAISEPRTGRTYNEQFF.

The genes are TRBV7-9 and TRBJ2-3, with D perhaps matching TRBD1 (6 bases). The germline V gene has CDR1 SEHNR and CDR2 FQNEAQ (reference sequence). Deletions cut 2 bases from V and 2 bases from J, with 11 bases between. The CDR3 is made up of 15 amino acids. CDR3 region: CASSLRDILTDTQYF. Written as DNA, the CDR3 is TGTGCCAGCAGCTTACGGGACATACTCACAGATACGCAGTATTTT. The full variable domain, in which reference TRBV7-9 and TRBJ2-3 provide the parts outside the CDR3, is DTGVSQNPRHKITKRGQNVTFRCDPISEHNRLYWYRQTLGQGPEFLTYFQNEAQLEKSRLLSDRFSAERPKGSFSTLEIQRTEQGDSAMYLCASSLRDILTDTQYFGPGTRLTVL.

The V and J genes are TRBV30 and TRBJ2-7; 8 bases are shared with TRBD1. V lost 1 base and J lost 4; bases outside the gene matches: 6. The CDR3 spans 14 residues. Germline lookup yields CDR1 GTSNPN and CDR2 SVGIG (reference sequence). The CDR3 sequence is CAWSERQGRYEQYF. The CDR3 DNA sequence: TGTGCCTGGAGTGAAAGACAGGGGAGGTACGAGCAGTACTTC.

In DNA, the CDR3 is TGTGCCAGCAGCCAAGATCAGGGGGGAGGCGGGGAGCAGTACTTC. This codes for CASSQDQGGGGEQYF. The chain has TRBV3-1 (or the pseudogene TRBV3-2) and TRBJ2-7; possible D gene TRBD1, 7 bases. Per the germline V gene, CDR1 is LGHDT and CDR2 is YNNKEL (reference sequence). The V end was cut by 0 bases, the J end by 7 bases, with 16 bases between. The CDR3 contains 15 residues.

CDR3 amino acids: CATSEALAGADTQYF. In DNA form, the CDR3 reads TGTGCCACCAGTGAAGCTCTAGCGGGGGCAGATACGCAGTATTTT. The chain is built from TRBV24-1 and TRBJ2-3; 10 nucleotides match TRBD2. CDR3 length: 15 residues. V lost 4 bases, J lost 4 bases, and 4 bases stayed unmatched. Germline V gene sequence: CDR1 KGHDR, CDR2 SFDVKD.

The chain has TRBV6-5 and TRBJ1-5, with a possible D match to TRBD1 (5 bases). The germline V gene has CDR1 MNHEY and CDR2 SVGAGI. V shed 6 bases and J shed 5 bases, with 17 bases lying between them. CDR3 length: 15 residues. DNA of the CDR3: TGTGCCAGCAGCCCGGGCGTGGGGCACCATCAGCCCCAGCATTTT. It encodes CASSPGVGHHQPQHF.

This sequence joins TRBV5-1 and TRBJ1-1; 7 nucleotides agree with TRBD1. CDR1 and CDR2 (germline): SGHRS, YFSETQ. V gave up 2 bases and J gave up 8 bases; unmatched junction bases: 9. CDR3 length: 14 residues. In DNA form, the CDR3 reads TGCGCCAGCAGCTTAGAGGGGGCAGGGACGGAAGCTTTCTTT. It specifies CASSLEGAGTEAFF.

V gene TRBV5-1 combines with J gene TRBJ2-7; 11 bases map to TRBD2. This CDR3 spans 13 amino acids. J lost 7 bases, V lost 0 bases, and 0 bases had no gene match. CDR1 is SGHRS, CDR2 YFSETQ, per germline. Here the CDR3 DNA reads TGCGCCAGCAGCTTGGGACTAGCGGGAGAGCAGTACTTC. As protein: CASSLGLAGEQYF.

The chain combines TRBV20-1 with TRBJ1-2; the D is unclear. This CDR3 comprises 17 residues. Germline V gene sequence: CDR1 DFQATT, CDR2 SNEGSKA (reference sequence). Trimming stripped 3 bases from V and 0 bases from J, with 20 bases between. CDR3 protein: CSASHGEAFRANYGYTF. For the CDR3, the DNA is TGCAGTGCTAGTCACGGTGAGGCTTTTCGCGCTAACTATGGCTACACCTTC.

The V gene is TRBV18, the J gene TRBJ1-1; 7 bases fit TRBD1. Germline assignment: CDR1 KGHSH and CDR2 LQKENI. V shed 3 bases, J shed 1 base, and the junction held 5 bases outside the gene matches. CDR3 length equals 15 residues. In nucleotides, the CDR3 is TGTGCCAGCTCACCCAGGGGGATGGGGAACACTGAAGCTTTCTTT. This codes for CASSPRGMGNTEAFF. Variable domain in full (rest from reference TRBV18 and TRBJ1-1): NAGVMQNPRHLVRRRGQEARLRCSPMKGHSHVYWYRQLPEEGLKFMVYLQKENIIDESGMPKERFSAEFPKEGPSILRIQQVVRGDSAAYFCASSPRGMGNTEAFFGQGTRLTVV.

The gene calls are TRBV14 and TRBJ2-1, with 10 bases aligning to TRBD2. V gave up 4 bases and J gave up 1 base; unmatched junction bases: 4. The CDR3 has 16 amino acids. Germline V lookup: CDR1 SGHDN, CDR2 FVKESK. DNA for the CDR3: TGTGCCAGCAGCCCTCTAGCGGGGGTTTCCTACAATGAGCAGTTCTTC. Encoded protein: CASSPLAGVSYNEQFF. The complete variable domain, with remaining parts taken from reference TRBV14 and TRBJ2-1, reads EAGVTQFPSHSVIEKGQTVTLRCDPISGHDNLYWYRRVMGKEIKFLLHFVKESKQDESGMPNNRFLAERTGGTYSTLKVQPAELEDSGVYFCASSPLAGVSYNEQFFGPGTRLTVL.

V usage is TRBV5-1 and J usage is TRBJ2-3, with 8 bases that match TRBD1. Germline CDR1 is SGHRS and CDR2 is YFSETQ. This CDR3 comprises 15 residues. V lost 2 bases to trimming and J lost 3 bases; unmatched junction nucleotides: 5. Here the CDR3 DNA reads TGCGCCAGCAGCTTACAGGGGGTCGGGACAGATACGCAGTATTTT. Translating gives CASSLQGVGTDTQYF.